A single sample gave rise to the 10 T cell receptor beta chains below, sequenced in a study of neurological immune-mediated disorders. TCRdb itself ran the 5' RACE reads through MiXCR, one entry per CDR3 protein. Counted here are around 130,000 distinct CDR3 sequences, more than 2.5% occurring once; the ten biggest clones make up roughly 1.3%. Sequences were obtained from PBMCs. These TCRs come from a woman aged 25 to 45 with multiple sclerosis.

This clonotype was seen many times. CDR3 DNA sequence: TGTGCCAGCAGCTTAGGTAGGACCCCCAATGAGCAGTTCTTC. Translation: CASSLGRTPNEQFF. This rearrangement joins TRBV7-2 to TRBJ2-1, with D hard to call. Germline V gives CDR1 SGHTA, CDR2 FQGNSA. The CDR3 extends over 14 amino acids. V lost 1 base and J 6 bases, leaving 10 bases between the germline ends.

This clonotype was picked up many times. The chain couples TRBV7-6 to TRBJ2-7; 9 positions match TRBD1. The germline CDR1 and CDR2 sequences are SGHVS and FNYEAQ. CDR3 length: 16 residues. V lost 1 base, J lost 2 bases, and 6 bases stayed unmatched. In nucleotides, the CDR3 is TGTGCCAGCAGCTTAGTGGGCGACAGGGGGACCTACGAGCAGTACTTC. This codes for CASSLVGDRGTYEQYF.

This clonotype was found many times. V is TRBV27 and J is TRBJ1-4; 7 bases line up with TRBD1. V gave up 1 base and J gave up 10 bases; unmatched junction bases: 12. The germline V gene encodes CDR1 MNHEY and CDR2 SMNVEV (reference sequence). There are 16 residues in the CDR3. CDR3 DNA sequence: TGTGCCAGCAGTTTATTAGGGGGCGCCCTTAAGGGAAAACTGTTTTTT. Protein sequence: CASSLLGGALKGKLFF.

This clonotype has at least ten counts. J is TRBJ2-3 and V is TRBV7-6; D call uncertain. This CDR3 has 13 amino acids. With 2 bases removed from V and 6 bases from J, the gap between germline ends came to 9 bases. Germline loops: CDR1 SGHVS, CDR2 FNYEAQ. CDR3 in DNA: TGTGCCAGCAGCTTATCCACCGATGATACGCAGTATTTT. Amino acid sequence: CASSLSTDDTQYF.

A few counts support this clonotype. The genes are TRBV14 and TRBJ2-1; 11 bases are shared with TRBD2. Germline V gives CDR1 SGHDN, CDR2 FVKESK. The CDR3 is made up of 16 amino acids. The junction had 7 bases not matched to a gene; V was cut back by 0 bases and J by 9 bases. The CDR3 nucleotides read TGTGCCAGCAGCCAAGAAAGGCTAGCGGGAGGCAGTGAGCAGTTCTTC. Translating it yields CASSQERLAGGSEQFF. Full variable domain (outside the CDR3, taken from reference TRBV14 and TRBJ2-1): EAGVTQFPSHSVIEKGQTVTLRCDPISGHDNLYWYRRVMGKEIKFLLHFVKESKQDESGMPNNRFLAERTGGTYSTLKVQPAELEDSGVYFCASSQERLAGGSEQFFGPGTRLTVL.

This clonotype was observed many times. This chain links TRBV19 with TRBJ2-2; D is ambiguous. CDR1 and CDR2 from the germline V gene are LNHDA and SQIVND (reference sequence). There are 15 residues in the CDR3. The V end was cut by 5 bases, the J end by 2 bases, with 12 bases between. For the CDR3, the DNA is TGTGCCAGTAGTCCACCGCCTCTAAACACCGGGGAGCTGTTTTTT. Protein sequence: CASSPPPLNTGELFF.

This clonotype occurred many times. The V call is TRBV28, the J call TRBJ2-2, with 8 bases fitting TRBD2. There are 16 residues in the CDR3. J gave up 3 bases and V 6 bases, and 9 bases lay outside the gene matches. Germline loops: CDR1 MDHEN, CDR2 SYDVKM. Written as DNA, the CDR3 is TGTGCCAGCAGGGGTCCCGGGACTAGGGACACCGGGGAGCTGTTTTTT. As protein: CASRGPGTRDTGELFF.

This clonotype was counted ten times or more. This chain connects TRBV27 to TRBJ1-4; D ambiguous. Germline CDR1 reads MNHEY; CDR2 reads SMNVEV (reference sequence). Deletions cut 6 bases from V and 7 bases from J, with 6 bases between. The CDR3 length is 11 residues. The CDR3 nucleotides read TGTGCCAGCAGACTCGGTGAAAAACTGTTTTTT. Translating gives CASRLGEKLFF.

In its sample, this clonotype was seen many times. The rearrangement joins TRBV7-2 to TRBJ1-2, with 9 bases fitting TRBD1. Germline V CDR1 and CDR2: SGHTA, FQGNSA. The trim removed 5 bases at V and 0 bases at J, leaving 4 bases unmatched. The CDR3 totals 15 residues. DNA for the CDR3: TGTGCCAGCAGCGAGACAGGGGGAACTAACTATGGCTACACCTTC. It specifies CASSETGGTNYGYTF.

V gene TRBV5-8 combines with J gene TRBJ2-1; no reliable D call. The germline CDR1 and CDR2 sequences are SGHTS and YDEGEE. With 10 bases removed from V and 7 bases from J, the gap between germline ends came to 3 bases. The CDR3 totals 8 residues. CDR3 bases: TGTGCCTTTAATGAGCAGTTCTTC. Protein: CAFNEQFF.